Listed below are T cell receptor beta chains from one sample, sequenced in a study of blood T cell repertoires in COVID-19. The protocol was immunoSEQ multiplex PCR, while the TCRdb copy is restricted to in-frame clones and leaves out a portion. The sample has about 180,000 clones; around 87% are singletons. Sequenced: peripheral blood. These receptors originate from a middle-aged man with active or convalescent COVID-19. Both conserved end residues are part of each CDR3. Fields, in order: clone size, J gene, V gene, D gene, CDR3 length, CDR3 protein, CDR3 DNA. The D gene is left open where the match is weak. Where a row states a size, it is once, few, many or the class of an expanded clone; other rows omit it.

NA | TRBJ1-5 | TRBV28 | TRBD1 | 15 | CASSSITGVVQPQHF | TGTGCCAGCAGTTCGATAACAGGGGTGGTTCAGCCCCAGCATTTT
few | TRBJ2-3 | TRBV7-3 | TRBD2 | 17 | CASSPSGTSGAYDTQYF | TGTGCCAGCAGCCCGTCCGGGACTAGCGGGGCGTACGATACGCAGTATTTT
NA | TRBJ1-2 | TRBV6-6 | TRBD1 | 14 | CASRFDRGGGGYTF | TGTGCCAGCAGATTTGACAGGGGAGGGGGCGGCTACACCTTC
NA | TRBJ2-1 | TRBV4-1 | NA | 14 | CASSLLQGLYEQFF | TGCGCCAGCAGCCTCCTACAGGGTTTGTATGAGCAGTTCTTC
NA | TRBJ1-3 | TRBV19 | NA | 13 | CASSMGSGNTIYF | TGTGCCAGTAGTATGGGCAGCGGAAACACCATATATTTT
NA | TRBJ2-1 | TRBV18 | TRBD1 | 15 | CASSSGGGAYNEQFF | TGTGCCAGCTCATCAGGGGGCGGTGCCTACAATGAGCAGTTCTTC
NA | TRBJ1-1 | TRBV2 | NA | 12 | CARVNQYTEAFF | TGTGCCAGAGTGAATCAGTACACTGAAGCTTTCTTT
NA | TRBJ1-2 | TRBV24-1 | NA | 13 | CATSSAGSYGYTF | TGTGCCACCAGTTCGGCGGGGTCTTATGGCTACACCTTC
NA | TRBJ1-2 | TRBV30 | NA | 13 | CAWSVFSRGGYTF | TGTGCCTGGAGTGTATTTTCTCGGGGTGGCTACACCTTC
NA | TRBJ1-1 | TRBV6-5 | TRBD1 | 13 | CAIRQGAKTEAFF | TGTGCCATCAGACAGGGGGCGAAAACTGAAGCTTTCTTT
NA | TRBJ2-3 | TRBV5-6 | NA | 15 | CASSGRLASTDTQYF | TGTGCCAGCAGCGGCCGGCTAGCGTCAACAGATACGCAGTATTTT
NA | TRBJ2-1 | TRBV3-1/TRBV3-2 | TRBD1 | 15 | CASSQNRGPYNEQFF | TGTGCCAGCAGCCAAAACAGGGGGCCCTACAATGAGCAGTTCTTC
NA | TRBJ2-7 | TRBV21-1 | NA | 15 | CASSKLAMSSYEQYF | TGTGCCAGCAGTAAACTAGCGATGAGCTCCTACGAGCAGTACTTC
NA | TRBJ1-6 | TRBV6-1 | NA | 10 | CASSEATRHF | TGTGCCAGCAGTGAGGCCACCCGCCACTTT
NA | TRBJ2-7 | TRBV7-9 | NA | 14 | CASSPTDGTYEQYF | TGTGCCAGCAGCCCCACGGACGGGACCTACGAGCAGTACTTC
NA | TRBJ1-1 | TRBV5-1 | NA | 13 | CASSLGHDTEAFF | TGCGCCAGCAGTTTGGGACATGACACTGAAGCTTTCTTT
NA | TRBJ1-5 | TRBV15 | TRBD1 | 18 | CATSGRPGTAYSNQPQHF | TGTGCCACCAGCGGCAGACCTGGGACAGCCTATAGCAATCAGCCCCAGCATTTT
once | TRBJ1-4 | TRBV6-2/TRBV6-3 | NA | 15 | CASSLARATNEKLFF | TGTGCCAGCAGTTTAGCGAGAGCAACTAATGAAAAACTGTTTTTT
NA | TRBJ2-7 | TRBV5-1 | TRBD1 | 15 | CASSFEAGGFYEQYF | TGCGCCAGCAGCTTCGAGGCAGGGGGCTTCTACGAGCAGTACTTC
NA | TRBJ1-2 | TRBV27 | NA | 12 | CASSLGGSGYTF | TGTGCCAGCAGTTTAGGTGGGAGTGGCTACACCTTC
NA | TRBJ2-5 | TRBV29-1 | NA | 13 | CSVGGTVQETQYF | TGCAGCGTTGGCGGGACAGTCCAAGAGACCCAGTACTTC
NA | TRBJ1-4 | TRBV7-8 | NA | 15 | CASSLNRGGSEKLFF | TGTGCCAGCAGCTTAAATCGGGGAGGCAGTGAAAAACTGTTTTTT
NA | TRBJ1-2 | TRBV5-6 | TRBD1 | 14 | CASSLGQGVDGYTF | TGTGCCAGCAGCTTGGGACAGGGGGTTGATGGCTACACCTTC
NA | TRBJ1-3 | TRBV5-1 | NA | 16 | CASSQRPGQSGNTIYF | TGCGCCAGCAGCCAAAGGCCAGGGCAATCTGGAAACACCATATATTTT
NA | TRBJ1-2 | TRBV7-2 | NA | 15 | CASSPSWGVVYGYTF | TGTGCCAGCAGCCCCTCCTGGGGGGTCGTCTATGGCTACACCTTC
NA | TRBJ1-6 | TRBV6-6 | NA | 15 | CASSRGGANNSPLHF | TGTGCCAGCAGTCGAGGGGGGGCCAATAATTCACCCCTCCACTTT
once | TRBJ2-5 | TRBV6-2/TRBV6-3 | NA | 15 | CASSWGQGSQETQYF | TGTGCCAGCAGTTGGGGCCAGGGTTCCCAAGAGACCCAGTACTTC
NA | TRBJ1-6 | TRBV3-1/TRBV3-2 | NA | 13 | CASSHRQNSPLHF | TGTGCCAGCAGCCACCGACAGAATTCACCCCTCCACTTT
NA | TRBJ1-2 | TRBV6-5 | NA | 14 | CASAVSGDNYGYTF | TGTGCCAGCGCCGTTTCCGGGGATAACTATGGCTACACCTTC
NA | TRBJ1-3 | TRBV24-1 | NA | 14 | CATSDPSRGNTIYF | TGTGCCACCAGTGATCCTTCCCGGGGAAACACCATATATTTT
NA | TRBJ2-3 | TRBV27 | TRBD2 | 16 | CASRLIWEGNTDTQYF | TGTGCCAGCAGGTTGATTTGGGAGGGGAACACAGATACGCAGTATTTT
NA | TRBJ2-7 | TRBV27 | TRBD1 | 16 | CASRKTPGTGSGEQYF | TGTGCCAGCAGGAAAACCCCCGGGACAGGGTCCGGCGAGCAGTACTTC
NA | TRBJ2-3 | TRBV29-1 | TRBD2 | 14 | CSVGGLAATDTQYF | TGCAGCGTTGGGGGACTAGCGGCCACAGATACGCAGTATTTT
NA | TRBJ2-7 | TRBV5-1 | TRBD1 | 14 | CASSLGTGDGEQYF | TGCGCCAGCAGCTTAGGGACAGGGGATGGGGAGCAGTACTTC
NA | TRBJ2-5 | TRBV6-6 | NA | 16 | CASSPNGPRAGETQYF | TGTGCCAGCAGCCCCAACGGGCCGCGGGCTGGGGAGACCCAGTACTTC
NA | TRBJ2-1 | TRBV19 | TRBD2 | 14 | CASSRTSGGYEQFF | TGTGCCAGTAGTAGGACTAGCGGGGGTTATGAGCAGTTCTTC
NA | TRBJ2-5 | TRBV6-2/TRBV6-3 | TRBD1 | 14 | CASSYLTGGETQYF | TGTGCCAGCAGTTACTTGACAGGGGGAGAGACCCAGTACTTC
NA | TRBJ1-1 | TRBV14 | NA | 14 | CASSRGAGNTEAFF | TGTGCCAGCAGCCGCGGGGCAGGTAACACTGAAGCTTTCTTT
NA | TRBJ1-2 | TRBV6-5 | TRBD1 | 13 | CAAAPAQGRGYTF | TGTGCCGCAGCCCCCGCACAGGGGCGAGGCTACACCTTC
once | TRBJ1-1 | TRBV30 | NA | 11 | CAWAPRTEAFF | TGTGCCTGGGCCCCGAGAACTGAAGCTTTCTTT
NA | TRBJ1-3 | TRBV2 | NA | 15 | CASSEQSYSGNTIYF | TGTGCCAGCAGTGAACAGTCTTACTCTGGAAACACCATATATTTT
NA | TRBJ1-3 | TRBV7-3 | NA | 13 | CASSLPPGNTIYF | TGTGCCAGCAGCCTACCCCCTGGAAACACCATATATTTT
NA | TRBJ2-7 | TRBV27 | TRBD2 | 14 | CASSLLAGGDEQYF | TGTGCCAGCAGTTTACTAGCGGGGGGCGACGAGCAGTACTTC
NA | TRBJ2-1 | TRBV4-2 | TRBD2 | 15 | CASSQTHRGDNEQFF | TGTGCCAGCAGCCAAACGCACCGGGGGGATAATGAGCAGTTCTTC
NA | TRBJ1-6 | TRBV6-1 | NA | 12 | CASSEDRSPLHF | TGTGCCAGCAGTGAAGACAGGTCACCCCTCCACTTT
once | TRBJ1-2 | TRBV12-3/TRBV12-4 | TRBD1 | 13 | CASSLNRGLGYTF | TGTGCCAGCAGTCTAAACAGGGGTCTTGGCTACACCTTC
once | TRBJ1-2 | TRBV21-1 | NA | 18 | CASSKAGGGQRSYYGYTF | TGTGCCAGCAGCAAAGCGGGAGGGGGACAACGTAGTTACTATGGCTACACCTTC
NA | TRBJ2-2 | TRBV7-7 | TRBD1 | 13 | CASRETGTGELFF | TGTGCTAGCAGGGAGACAGGGACCGGGGAGCTGTTTTTT